These 11 T cell receptor beta chains were sequenced from one sample in a study of CD8 T cells in Susac syndrome. The RNA, about 0.45 to 1 ug, was put through reverse transcription using random hexamers. MiXCR, applied by TCRdb to the immunoSEQ multiplex PCR reads, yields one record per CDR3 protein. The sample gives more than 100,000 distinct CDR3 sequences, around 80% of which show up once; roughly 0.5% is in the top ten. The specimen sequenced was CD8+ T cells from PBMCs. Receptors originate from a human donor with multiple sclerosis.

The rearrangement links TRBV4-1 to TRBJ2-6; D is ambiguous. This CDR3 contains 14 residues. With 2 bases removed from V and 4 bases from J, the gap between germline ends came to 6 bases. CDR1 is MGHRA, CDR2 YSYEKL, per germline. As DNA, the CDR3 is TGCGCCAGCAGCCAAATGGCAGGGGCCAACGTCCTGACTTTC. It encodes CASSQMAGANVLTF.

The CDR3 sequence: CSVAGTGINEQYV. Here the CDR3 DNA reads TGCAGCGTTGCAGGGACAGGGATAAACGAGCAGTACGTC. The chain has TRBV29-1 and TRBJ2-7, with 9 bases aligning to TRBD1. V was pared by 4 bases and J by 5 bases, with 6 bases of the junction left unmatched. Germline CDR1 reads SQVTM; CDR2 reads ANQGSEA. This CDR3 contains 13 residues.

The DNA for the CDR3 is TGTGCCTGGGGACCTGACTATGGAAACGAGCAGTACTTC. As protein: CAWGPDYGNEQYF. V usage is TRBV30 and J usage is TRBJ2-7; possibly TRBD2 for D (5 bases). The CDR3 runs to 13 residues. Germline CDR1 reads GTSNPN; CDR2 reads SVGIG (reference sequence). Trimming took 5 bases from V and 5 from J, leaving 16 bases between them. The entire variable domain, with the rest obtained from reference TRBV30 and TRBJ2-7, is as follows: SQTIHQWPATLVQPVGSPLSLECTVEGTSNPNLYWYRQAAGRGLQLLFYSVGIGQISSEVPQNLSASRPQDRQFILSSKKLLLSDSGFYLCAWGPDYGNEQYFGPGTRLTVT.

This clonotype was detected a few times. One end of the junction is discordant with germline, which a read error may explain. The chain combines TRBV6-1 with TRBJ2-1; D is ambiguous. This CDR3 has 14 residues. The germline CDR1 and CDR2 sequences are MNHNS and SASEGT. CDR3 sequence (DNA): TGTGCCAGCAGCGAAGTCTTAGGATACAATGAGCAGTTCTTC. Protein: CASSEVLGYNEQFF.

This chain links TRBV28 with TRBJ1-5; the D is unclear. The CDR3 sequence is 12 residues long. Germline lookup yields CDR1 MDHEN and CDR2 SYDVKM. Trimming took off 8 bases at V and 5 bases at J, with 10 bases between the two ends. This CDR3 is CASDPRHQPQHF. In DNA, the CDR3 is TGTGCCAGCGACCCAAGACATCAGCCCCAGCATTTT.

The gene calls are TRBV3-1 and TRBJ2-1, with unresolved D. Germline V gives CDR1 LGHDT, CDR2 YNNKEL (reference sequence). V was shortened by 3 bases and J by 0 bases, with 12 bases between the two germline ends. The CDR3 totals 16 residues. CDR3 region: CASSQEIGSSYNEQFF. The CDR3 DNA is TGTGCCAGCAGCCAGGAGATTGGTAGCTCCTACAATGAGCAGTTCTTC.

The V call is TRBV7-2, the J call TRBJ2-3; TRBD1 matches 8 bases. The germline V gene encodes CDR1 SGHTA and CDR2 FQGNSA. V was clipped by 4 bases and J by 2 bases; unmatched bases: 8. The CDR3 length is 16 residues. CDR3 protein: CASSWMDRATTDTQYF. The CDR3 coding sequence is TGTGCCAGCAGCTGGATGGACAGGGCAACCACAGATACGCAGTATTTT.

The chain employs TRBV7-9 and TRBJ2-5, with TRBD2 matching 11 bases. Germline V gene lookup returns CDR1 SEHNR and CDR2 FQNEAQ (reference sequence). V shed 5 bases, J shed 5 bases, and the junction held 10 bases outside the gene matches. This CDR3 comprises 16 residues. The CDR3 region has the DNA TGTGCCAGCAGCCCACAACTAGCGGGAGCTACCGAGACCCAGTACTTC. This codes for CASSPQLAGATETQYF.

Here the CDR3 reads CASIGQLDYGYTF. The CDR3 DNA is TGTGCCAGCATCGGACAGTTGGACTATGGCTACACCTTC. This sequence joins TRBV4-2 and TRBJ1-2; D possibly corresponds to TRBD1 (6 bases). The CDR3 is 13 amino acids. Per the germline V gene, CDR1 is LGHNA and CDR2 is YNFKEQ. V was shortened by 7 bases and J by 3 bases, with 12 bases between the two germline ends.

The rearrangement joins TRBV6-5 to TRBJ2-1; possibly TRBD1 or TRBD2 for D (6 bases each). Germline values: CDR1 MNHEY, CDR2 SVGAGI. Trimming shortened V by 0 bases and J by 8 bases, and 11 bases separated the two germline ends. The length of the CDR3 is 14 residues. In DNA form, the CDR3 reads TGTGCCAGCAGTTACTCGGGGGGCGTGGATGAGCAGTTCTTC. Translated: CASSYSGGVDEQFF.

This clonotype occurred once. The rearrangement joins TRBV12-3 or TRBV12-4 to TRBJ2-1; 11 bases are shared with TRBD2. This CDR3 has 16 residues. The V and J ends lost 4 bases and 5 bases, in that order; junction bases with no gene match: 7. In nucleotides, the CDR3 is TGTGCCAGCAGTTCCCCACTAGCGGGGGTCCACAATGAGCAGTTCTTC. Encoded protein: CASSSPLAGVHNEQFF.